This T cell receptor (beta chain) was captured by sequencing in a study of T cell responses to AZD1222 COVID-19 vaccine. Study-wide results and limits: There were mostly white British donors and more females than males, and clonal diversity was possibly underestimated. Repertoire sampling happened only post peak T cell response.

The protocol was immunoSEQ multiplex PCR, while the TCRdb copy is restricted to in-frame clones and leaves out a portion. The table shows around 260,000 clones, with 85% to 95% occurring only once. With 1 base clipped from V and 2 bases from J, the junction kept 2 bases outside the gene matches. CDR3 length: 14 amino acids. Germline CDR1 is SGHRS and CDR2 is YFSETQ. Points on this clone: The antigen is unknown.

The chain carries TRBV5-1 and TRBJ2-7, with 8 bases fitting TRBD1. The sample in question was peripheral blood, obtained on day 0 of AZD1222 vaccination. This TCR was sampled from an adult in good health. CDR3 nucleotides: TGCGCCAGCAGCTTGACAGGGGGGACCTACGAGCAGTACTTC. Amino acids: CASSLTGGTYEQYF.